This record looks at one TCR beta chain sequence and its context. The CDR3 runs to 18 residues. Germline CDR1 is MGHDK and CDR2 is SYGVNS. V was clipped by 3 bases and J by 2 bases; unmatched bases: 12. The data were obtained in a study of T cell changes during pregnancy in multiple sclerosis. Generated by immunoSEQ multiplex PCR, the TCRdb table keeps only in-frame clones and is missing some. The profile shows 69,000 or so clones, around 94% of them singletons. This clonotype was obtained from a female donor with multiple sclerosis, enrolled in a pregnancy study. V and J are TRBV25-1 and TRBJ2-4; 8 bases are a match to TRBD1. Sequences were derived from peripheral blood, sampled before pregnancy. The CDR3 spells CASSDRNRQGLSKNIQYF. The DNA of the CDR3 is TGTGCCAGCAGTGATCGGAATAGACAGGGGTTGTCCAAAAACATTCAGTACTTC. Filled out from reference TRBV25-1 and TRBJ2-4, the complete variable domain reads EADIYQTPRYLVIGTGKKITLECSQTMGHDKMYWYQQDPGMELHLIHYSYGVNSTEKGDLSSESTVSRIRTEHFPLTLESARPSHTSQYLCASSDRNRQGLSKNIQYFGAGTRLSVL.